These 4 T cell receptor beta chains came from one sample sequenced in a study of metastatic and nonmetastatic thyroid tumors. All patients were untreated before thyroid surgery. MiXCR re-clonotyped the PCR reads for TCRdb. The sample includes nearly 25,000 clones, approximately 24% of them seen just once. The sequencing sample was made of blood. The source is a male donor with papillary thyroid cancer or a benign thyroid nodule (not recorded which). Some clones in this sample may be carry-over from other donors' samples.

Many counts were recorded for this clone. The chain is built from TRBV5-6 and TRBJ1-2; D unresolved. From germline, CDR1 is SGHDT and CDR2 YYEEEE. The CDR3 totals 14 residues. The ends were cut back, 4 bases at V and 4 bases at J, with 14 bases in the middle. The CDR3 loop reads CASSPERFSYGYTF. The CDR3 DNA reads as TGTGCCAGCAGCCCGGAAAGGTTTAGCTATGGCTACACCTTC. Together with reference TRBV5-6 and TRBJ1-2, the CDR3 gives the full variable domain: DAGVTQSPTHLIKTRGQQVTLRCSPKSGHDTVSWYQQALGQGPQFIFQYYEEEERQRGNFPDRFSGHQFPNYSSELNVNALLLGDSALYLCASSPERFSYGYTFGSGTRLTVV.

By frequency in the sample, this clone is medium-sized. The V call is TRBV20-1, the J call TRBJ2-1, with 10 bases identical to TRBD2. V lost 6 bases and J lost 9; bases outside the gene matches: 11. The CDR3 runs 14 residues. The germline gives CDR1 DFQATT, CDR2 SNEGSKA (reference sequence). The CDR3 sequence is CSAPGLARLREQFF. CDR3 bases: TGCAGTGCACCGGGACTAGCGAGGCTGCGTGAGCAGTTCTTC.

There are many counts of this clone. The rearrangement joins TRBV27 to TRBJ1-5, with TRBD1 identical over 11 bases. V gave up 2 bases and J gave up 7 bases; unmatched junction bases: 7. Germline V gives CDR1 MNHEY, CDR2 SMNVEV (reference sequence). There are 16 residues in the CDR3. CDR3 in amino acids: CASSLTGTGGSQPQHF. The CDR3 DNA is TGTGCCAGCAGTTTAACGGGGACAGGGGGTTCACAGCCCCAGCATTTT.

CDR3 bases: TGCGCCAGCAGCGACGAGGGTTACAATGAGCAGTTCTTC. Translating it yields CASSDEGYNEQFF. The rearrangement joins TRBV5-1 to TRBJ2-1; maybe TRBD2 (5 bases). The CDR3 is 13 amino acids. Germline V gives CDR1 SGHRS, CDR2 YFSETQ. With 4 bases removed from V and 4 bases from J, the gap between germline ends came to 9 bases.